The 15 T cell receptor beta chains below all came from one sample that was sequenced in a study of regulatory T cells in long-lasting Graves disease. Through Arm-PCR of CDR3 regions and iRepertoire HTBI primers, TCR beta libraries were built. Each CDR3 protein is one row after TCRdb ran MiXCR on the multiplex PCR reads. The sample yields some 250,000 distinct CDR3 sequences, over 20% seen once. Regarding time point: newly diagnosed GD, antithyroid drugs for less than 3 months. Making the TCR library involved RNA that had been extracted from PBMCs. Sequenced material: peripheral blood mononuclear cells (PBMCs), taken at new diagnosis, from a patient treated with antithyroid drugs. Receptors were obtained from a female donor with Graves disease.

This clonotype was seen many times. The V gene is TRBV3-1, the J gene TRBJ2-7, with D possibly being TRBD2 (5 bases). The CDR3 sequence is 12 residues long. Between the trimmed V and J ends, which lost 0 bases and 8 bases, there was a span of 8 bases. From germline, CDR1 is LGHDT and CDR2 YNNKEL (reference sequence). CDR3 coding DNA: TGTGCCAGCAGCCAAGAGGGAGCGAAGCAGTACTTC. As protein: CASSQEGAKQYF.

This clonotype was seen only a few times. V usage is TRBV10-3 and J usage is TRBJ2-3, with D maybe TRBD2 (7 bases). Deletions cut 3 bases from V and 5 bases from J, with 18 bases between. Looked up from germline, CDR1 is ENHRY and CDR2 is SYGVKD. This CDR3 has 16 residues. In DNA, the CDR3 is TGTGCCATCAGTGACCCTGCGGGGGCTGTCGGAGATACGCAGTATTTT. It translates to CAISDPAGAVGDTQYF.

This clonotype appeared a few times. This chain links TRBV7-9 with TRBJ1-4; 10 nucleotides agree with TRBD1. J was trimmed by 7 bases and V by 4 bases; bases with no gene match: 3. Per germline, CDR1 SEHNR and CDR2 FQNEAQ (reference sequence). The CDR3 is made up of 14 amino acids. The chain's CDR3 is CASSSGQGSEKLFF. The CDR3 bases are TGTGCCAGCAGCTCGGGACAGGGGAGTGAAAAACTGTTTTTT.

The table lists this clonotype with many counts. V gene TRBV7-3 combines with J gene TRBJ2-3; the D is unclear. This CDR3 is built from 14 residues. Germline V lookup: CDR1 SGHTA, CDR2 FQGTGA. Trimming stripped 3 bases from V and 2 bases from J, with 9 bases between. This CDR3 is CASSFGDITDTQYF. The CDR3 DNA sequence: TGTGCCAGCAGCTTTGGGGATATCACAGATACGCAGTATTTT. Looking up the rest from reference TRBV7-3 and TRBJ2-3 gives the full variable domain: GAGVSQTPSNKVTEKGKYVELRCDPISGHTALYWYRQSLGQGPEFLIYFQGTGAADDSGLPNDRFFAVRPEGSVSTLKIQRTERGDSAVYLCASSFGDITDTQYFGPGTRLTVL.

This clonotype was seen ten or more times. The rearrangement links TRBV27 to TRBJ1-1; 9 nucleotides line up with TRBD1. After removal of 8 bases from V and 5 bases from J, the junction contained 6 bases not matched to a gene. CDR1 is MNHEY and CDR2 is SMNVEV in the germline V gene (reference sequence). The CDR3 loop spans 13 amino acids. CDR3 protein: CASGWTGVTEAFF. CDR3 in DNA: TGTGCCAGCGGGTGGACAGGGGTTACTGAAGCTTTCTTT.

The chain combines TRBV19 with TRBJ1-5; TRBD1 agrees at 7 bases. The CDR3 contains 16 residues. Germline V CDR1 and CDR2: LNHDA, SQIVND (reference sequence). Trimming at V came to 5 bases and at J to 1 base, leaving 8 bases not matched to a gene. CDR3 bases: TGTGCCAGTAGTTCGTACAGGGGAACAAGCAATCAGCCCCAGCATTTT. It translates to CASSSYRGTSNQPQHF.

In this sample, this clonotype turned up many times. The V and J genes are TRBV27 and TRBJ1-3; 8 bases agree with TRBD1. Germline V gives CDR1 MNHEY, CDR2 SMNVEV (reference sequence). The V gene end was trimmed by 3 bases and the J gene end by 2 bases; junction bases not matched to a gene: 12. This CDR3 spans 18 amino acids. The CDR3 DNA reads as TGTGCCAGCAGTTTGTTTGGCGGGACCAGGGGGCCTGGAAACACCATATATTTT. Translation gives CASSLFGGTRGPGNTIYF.

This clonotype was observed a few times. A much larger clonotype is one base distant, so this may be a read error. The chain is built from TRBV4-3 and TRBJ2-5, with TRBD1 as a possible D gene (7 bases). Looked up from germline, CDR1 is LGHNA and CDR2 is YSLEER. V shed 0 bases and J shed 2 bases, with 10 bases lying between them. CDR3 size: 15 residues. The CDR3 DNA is TGCGCCAGCAGCCAAGATGCGGGACAGCAAGAGACCCAGTACTTC. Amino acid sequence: CASSQDAGQQETQYF.

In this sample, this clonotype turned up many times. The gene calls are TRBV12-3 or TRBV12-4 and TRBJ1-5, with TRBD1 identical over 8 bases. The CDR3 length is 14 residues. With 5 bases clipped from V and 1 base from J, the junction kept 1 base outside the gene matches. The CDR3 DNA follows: TGTGCCAGCAGTAGACAGGGGAGCAATCAGCCCCAGCATTTT. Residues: CASSRQGSNQPQHF.

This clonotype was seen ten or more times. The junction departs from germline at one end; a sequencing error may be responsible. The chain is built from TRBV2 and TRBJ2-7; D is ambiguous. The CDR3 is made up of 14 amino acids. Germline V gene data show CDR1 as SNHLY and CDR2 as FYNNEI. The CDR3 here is CASSQVGRTYEQYF. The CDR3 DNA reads TGCGCCAGCAGCCAGGTAGGCAGGACCTACGAGCAGTACTTC.

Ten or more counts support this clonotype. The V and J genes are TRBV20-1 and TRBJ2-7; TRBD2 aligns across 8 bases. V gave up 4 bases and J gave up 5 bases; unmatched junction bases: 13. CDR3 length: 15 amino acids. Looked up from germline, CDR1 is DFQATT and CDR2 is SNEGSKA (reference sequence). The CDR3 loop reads CSANSGREASNEQYF. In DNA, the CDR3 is TGCAGTGCTAACAGCGGGCGGGAGGCCAGCAACGAGCAGTACTTC.

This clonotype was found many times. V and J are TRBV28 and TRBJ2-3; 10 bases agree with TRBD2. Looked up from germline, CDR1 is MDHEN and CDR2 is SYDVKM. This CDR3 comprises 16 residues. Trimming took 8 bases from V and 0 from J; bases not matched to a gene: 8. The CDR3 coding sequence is TGTGCCAGCGACCCTTTAGCGGGAGGTAGCACAGATACGCAGTATTTT. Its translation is CASDPLAGGSTDTQYF.

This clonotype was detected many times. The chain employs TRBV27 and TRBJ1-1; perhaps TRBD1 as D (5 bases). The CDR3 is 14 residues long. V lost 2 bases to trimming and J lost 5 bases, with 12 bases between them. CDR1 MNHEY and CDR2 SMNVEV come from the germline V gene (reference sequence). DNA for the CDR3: TGTGCCAGCAGTTTAAGAGGGGTGAGGACTGAAGCTTTCTTT. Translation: CASSLRGVRTEAFF.

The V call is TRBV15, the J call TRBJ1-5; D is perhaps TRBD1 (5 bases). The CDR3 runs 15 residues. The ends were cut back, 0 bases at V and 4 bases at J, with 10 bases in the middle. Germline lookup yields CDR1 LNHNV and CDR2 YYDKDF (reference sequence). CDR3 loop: CATSRDYHRNQPQHF. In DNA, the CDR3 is TGTGCCACCAGCAGAGATTACCACAGGAATCAGCCCCAGCATTTT. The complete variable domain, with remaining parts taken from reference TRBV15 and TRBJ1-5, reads DAMVIQNPRYQVTQFGKPVTLSCSQTLNHNVMYWYQQKSSQAPKLLFHYYDKDFNNEADTPDNFQSRRPNTSFCFLDIRSPGLGDTAMYLCATSRDYHRNQPQHFGDGTRLSIL.

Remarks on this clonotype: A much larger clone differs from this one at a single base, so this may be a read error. For the CDR3, the DNA is TGCGGCGTTCGATCTAACACTGAAGCTTTCTTT. Its protein is CGVRSNTEAFF. This chain links TRBV29-1 with TRBJ1-1; D not resolved. This CDR3 has 11 amino acids. Germline V gene lookup returns CDR1 SQVTM and CDR2 ANQGSEA.